The 30 T cell receptor beta chains presented below share a single source sample, sequenced in a study of blood T cell repertoires in COVID-19. Clones were sequenced by immunoSEQ multiplex PCR, and TCRdb holds only the in-frame ones, with some missing. Of approximately 100,000 clones in the sample, 87% were seen once. The specimen was peripheral blood. The receptors were sampled from a man aged 50-60 years in a cohort sampled during active COVID-19.

The gene calls are TRBV9 and TRBJ2-2; 8 bases line up with TRBD2. The V gene end was trimmed by 3 bases and the J gene end by 0 bases; junction bases not matched to a gene: 7. CDR1 is SGDLS and CDR2 is YYNGEE in the germline V gene. This CDR3 is 17 amino acids long. The CDR3 nucleotides read TGTGCCAGCAGCGCCCGTAGGGGACTAGCGAACACCGGGGAGCTGTTTTTT. It is translated as CASSARRGLANTGELFF.

This rearrangement joins TRBV6-4 to TRBJ2-7, with 15 bases matching TRBD2. This CDR3 has 19 amino acids. The germline V gene has CDR1 MRHNA and CDR2 SNTAGT. With V trimmed by 3 bases and J by 0 bases, 9 bases remained unmatched. The CDR3 region is CASSEEGLAGGLSSYEQYV. In DNA, the CDR3 is TGTGCCAGCAGTGAGGAGGGACTAGCGGGGGGACTGAGCTCCTACGAGCAGTACGTC.

The V and J genes are TRBV28 and TRBJ1-5, with 7 bases lining up with TRBD1. CDR1 and CDR2 from the germline V gene are MDHEN and SYDVKM. V dropped 10 bases and J dropped 2; count of bases not matched to a gene: 5. The CDR3 sequence is 13 residues long. In DNA, the CDR3 is TGTGCCACCACCGACAGGGGCAATCAGCCCCAGCATTTT. Its protein is CATTDRGNQPQHF.

This chain links TRBV6-6 with TRBJ1-6; possibly TRBD1 for D (6 bases). Germline CDR1 and CDR2: MNHNY and SVGAGI (reference sequence). Trimming shortened V by 6 bases and J by 0 bases, and 18 bases separated the two germline ends. The CDR3 loop spans 18 amino acids. Written as DNA, the CDR3 is TGTGCCAGCAGACGAACGACTACAGGGCCCTCCTATAATTCACCCCTCCACTTT. This sequence encodes CASRRTTTGPSYNSPLHF.

This clone has just one count. The rearrangement joins TRBV19 to TRBJ2-7, with 7 bases fitting TRBD1. From germline, CDR1 is LNHDA and CDR2 SQIVND (reference sequence). The length of the CDR3 is 15 residues. The ends lost 3 bases at V and 3 bases at J; junction bases unmatched: 8. The CDR3 DNA follows: TGTGCCAGTAGTATCAGGACAGGTATTTACTACGAGCAGTACTTC. Its translation: CASSIRTGIYYEQYF.

The J gene is TRBJ1-5, the V gene TRBV7-2; tentatively, D is TRBD1 (5 bases). The CDR3 covers 14 residues. Germline V gives CDR1 SGHTA, CDR2 FQGNSA. The V end lost 2 bases, the J end lost 2 bases, and 7 bases lay between the germline ends. CDR3 protein: CASSLSQGNQPQHF. CDR3 coding DNA: TGTGCCAGCAGCTTATCACAGGGCAATCAGCCCCAGCATTTT.

The chain uses TRBV2 and TRBJ2-5; D not certain. The CDR3 is 14 amino acids. The germline V gene encodes CDR1 SNHLY and CDR2 FYNNEI. V was trimmed by 6 bases and J by 0 bases, leaving 11 bases between them. The CDR3 region has the DNA TGTGCCAGCAGGTCAACAGAGTACCAAGAGACCCAGTACTTC. Protein sequence: CASRSTEYQETQYF.

The genes are TRBV19 and TRBJ2-3; D is unresolved. The CDR3 totals 11 residues. CDR1 LNHDA and CDR2 SQIVND come from the germline V gene (reference sequence). V lost 3 bases and J lost 6, with 4 bases in between. The DNA for the CDR3 is TGTGCCAGTAGTATTGAGGATACGCAGTATTTT. As protein: CASSIEDTQYF.

The chain recombines TRBV28 with TRBJ1-2; possibly TRBD1 for D (6 bases). Looked up from germline, CDR1 is MDHEN and CDR2 is SYDVKM. This CDR3 contains 14 residues. V lost 6 bases to trimming and J lost 2 bases, with 13 bases between them. The CDR3 loop reads CASRGHPTNYGYTF. The CDR3 DNA reads as TGTGCCAGCAGGGGACACCCGACCAACTATGGCTACACCTTC.

The rearrangement joins TRBV7-9 to TRBJ2-7; TRBD2 might be the D (6 bases). The V gene's germline CDR1 is SEHNR and CDR2 FQNEAQ (reference sequence). This CDR3 region has 14 residues. The V gene lost 3 bases and the J gene lost 0 bases, with 9 bases spanning the gap. The CDR3: CASSFNGGSYEQYV. The DNA for the CDR3 is TGTGCCAGCAGCTTCAACGGGGGCTCCTACGAGCAGTACGTC.

The chain carries TRBV6-5 and TRBJ1-3, with unresolved D. The CDR3 sequence is 13 residues long. Trimming stripped 5 bases from V and 0 bases from J, with 5 bases between. The germline CDR1 and CDR2 sequences are MNHEY and SVGAGI. CDR3 sequence (DNA): TGTGCCAGCAGTCCACTCTCTGGAAACACCATATATTTT. Its protein product is CASSPLSGNTIYF.

The V and J genes are TRBV5-8 and TRBJ1-5; a weak D match, TRBD1 (5 bases). Germline V gives CDR1 SGHTS, CDR2 YDEGEE. The CDR3 runs to 15 residues. The germline V and J ends were trimmed by 0 bases and 0 bases, with 7 bases remaining between them. The CDR3, as DNA: TGTGCCAGCAGCTTGGGACAGAATAGCAATCAGCCCCAGCATTTT. This encodes CASSLGQNSNQPQHF.

The V and J genes are TRBV19 and TRBJ1-1, with 8 positions matching TRBD1. This CDR3 contains 13 residues. V trimming: 9 bases; J trimming: 3 bases; junction bases outside the gene matches: 6. Germline V lookup: CDR1 LNHDA, CDR2 SQIVND (reference sequence). The CDR3: CASQGARDTEAFF. The CDR3 DNA sequence: TGTGCCAGCCAGGGGGCTCGGGACACTGAAGCTTTCTTT.

The table lists this clone with a few counts. This chain links TRBV4-3 with TRBJ2-2; 12 positions match TRBD2. Germline CDR1 reads LGHNA; CDR2 reads YSLEER. The CDR3 loop spans 17 amino acids. The junction had 8 bases not matched to a gene; V was cut back by 3 bases and J by 6 bases. The CDR3 nucleotides read TGCGCCAGCAGCCAGAACGCGCTAGCGGGGGGGGCCGGGGAGCTGTTTTTT. Residues: CASSQNALAGGAGELFF.

The sample holds a few counts of this clone. The genes are TRBV2 and TRBJ2-5; D ambiguous. Trimming pared 9 bases from V and 4 bases from J, leaving 12 bases between. Germline lookup yields CDR1 SNHLY and CDR2 FYNNEI. The CDR3 is 12 residues long. CDR3 sequence reads: CASLELLETQYF. In nucleotides, the CDR3 is TGTGCCAGTCTAGAACTCCTAGAGACCCAGTACTTC.

The chain has TRBV7-8 and TRBJ2-3; 8 bases fit TRBD2. The CDR3 spans 15 residues. CDR1 SGHVS and CDR2 FQNEAQ come from the germline V gene. J lost 4 bases, V lost 1 base, and 4 bases had no gene match. CDR3 coding DNA: TGTGCCAGCAGCTTAGACGGGGGGGCCGCAGATACGCAGTATTTT. Protein: CASSLDGGAADTQYF.

DNA of the CDR3: TGTGCCAGCAGCCCCGACACTGAAGCTTTCTTT. Protein sequence: CASSPDTEAFF. The J gene is TRBJ1-1, the V gene TRBV11-3, with D unresolved. The V gene lost 5 bases and the J gene lost 3 bases, with 4 bases spanning the gap. This CDR3 has 11 residues. CDR1 SGHNT and CDR2 YENEEA come from the germline V gene.

V is TRBV6-5 and J is TRBJ2-7, with a weak D call TRBD2 (5 bases). Trimming removed 6 bases at V and 7 bases at J, with 16 bases between. Germline V CDR1 and CDR2: MNHEY, SVGAGI. There are 13 residues in the CDR3. CDR3 region: CASRPFGNVEQYF. The CDR3 region has the DNA TGTGCCAGCAGGCCCTTCGGGAACGTGGAGCAGTACTTC.

The gene calls are TRBV6-2 or TRBV6-3 and TRBJ2-5; 13 bases align to TRBD2. This CDR3 contains 16 residues. J lost 3 bases, V lost 2 bases, and 3 bases had no gene match. Germline CDR1 and CDR2: MNHEY and SVGEGT. CDR3 DNA: TGTGCCAGCAGTTACAAACTAGCGGGGGGGAAAGAGACCCAGTACTTC. It yields the protein CASSYKLAGGKETQYF.

The chain uses TRBV3-1 (or the pseudogene TRBV3-2) and TRBJ1-5; 8 nucleotides align to TRBD1. Germline V lookup: CDR1 LGHDT, CDR2 YNNKEL (reference sequence). The CDR3 covers 15 residues. With V trimmed by 0 bases and J by 7 bases, 5 bases remained unmatched. As DNA, the CDR3 is TGTGCCAGCAGCCAAGATACGACAGGGGTGCAGCCCCAGCATTTT. Residues: CASSQDTTGVQPQHF.

CDR3 in DNA: TGTGCCAGCAGACTGCAACAGGGCTCCTACGAGCAGTACTTC. It is translated as CASRLQQGSYEQYF. The J gene is TRBJ2-7, the V gene TRBV6-5; maybe TRBD1 (6 bases). V lost 6 bases to trimming and J lost 0 bases, with 12 bases between them. The CDR3 runs 14 residues. CDR1 and CDR2 from the germline V gene are MNHEY and SVGAGI.

This rearrangement joins TRBV2 to TRBJ2-6, with 7 bases aligning to TRBD2. The J segment lost 2 bases and the V segment lost 5 bases, leaving 9 bases of the junction unmatched. The CDR3 covers 17 residues. Per the germline V gene, CDR1 is SNHLY and CDR2 is FYNNEI. CDR3 sequence reads: CASSLGGGVPGANVLTF. DNA of the CDR3: TGTGCCAGCAGTCTTGGGGGGGGAGTCCCTGGGGCCAACGTCCTGACTTTC.

The chain recombines TRBV5-1 with TRBJ2-7, with TRBD1 identical over 7 bases. V gave up 1 base and J gave up 7 bases; unmatched junction bases: 8. Germline V gives CDR1 SGHRS, CDR2 YFSETQ. CDR3 length equals 14 residues. DNA for the CDR3: TGCGCCAGCAGCTTGAGGGGGACAGCGAAAGAGCAGTACTTC. Residues: CASSLRGTAKEQYF.

The chain couples TRBV6-5 to TRBJ2-1, with D tentatively TRBD2 (7 bases). CDR3 size: 14 residues. V was clipped by 6 bases and J by 9 bases, with 18 bases between them. The germline V gene encodes CDR1 MNHEY and CDR2 SVGAGI. In DNA form, the CDR3 reads TGTGCCAGCAGCCCCCTGGGGGGGGCGCGTGAGCAGTTCTTC. Residues: CASSPLGGAREQFF.

V is TRBV4-1 and J is TRBJ2-7; D may be TRBD2 (5 bases). The CDR3 spans 14 residues. In germline, CDR1 is MGHRA, CDR2 YSYEKL. V lost 0 bases, J lost 2 bases, and 8 bases lay in between. The CDR3: CASSQEAGPYEQYV. CDR3 nucleotide sequence: TGCGCCAGCAGCCAAGAGGCGGGCCCCTACGAGCAGTACGTC.

The J gene is TRBJ2-3, the V gene TRBV9, with D tentatively TRBD1 (5 bases). V lost 0 bases to trimming and J lost 4 bases, with 12 bases between them. The CDR3 spans 15 residues. Germline V gene lookup returns CDR1 SGDLS and CDR2 YYNGEE. The CDR3 DNA reads as TGTGCCAGCAGCGTAGGGTCCTGGGGCCCAGATACGCAGTATTTT. As protein: CASSVGSWGPDTQYF.

This chain connects TRBV19 to TRBJ1-6; maybe TRBD1 (5 bases). This CDR3 is built from 16 residues. Trimming stripped 7 bases from V and 7 bases from J, with 20 bases between. From germline, CDR1 is LNHDA and CDR2 SQIVND (reference sequence). CDR3 DNA: TGTGCCAGTACGAATAGGCAGGGAGCGGGAAATTCACCCCTCCACTTT. Protein product: CASTNRQGAGNSPLHF.

This clone was seen only a few times. The J gene is TRBJ1-5, the V gene TRBV6-1, with D possibly TRBD1 on 5 matching bases. From germline, CDR1 is MNHNS and CDR2 SASEGT. The CDR3 has 15 residues. The ends were cut back, 2 bases at V and 8 bases at J, with 16 bases in the middle. The CDR3 DNA sequence: TGTGCCAGCAGTGAAATCCAGGGCCGAGGTGAGCCCCAGCATTTT. This codes for CASSEIQGRGEPQHF.

The CDR3 protein is CASSKGLAGVGGTDTQYF. CDR3 coding DNA: TGCGCCAGCAGCAAGGGACTAGCGGGGGTTGGGGGCACAGATACGCAGTATTTT. This chain links TRBV5-1 with TRBJ2-3; TRBD2 agrees at 14 bases. CDR1 and CDR2 (germline): SGHRS, YFSETQ. The ends lost 4 bases at V and 1 base at J; junction bases unmatched: 8. CDR3 length: 18 residues.

The chain recombines TRBV9 with TRBJ2-1; 12 nucleotides align to TRBD2. Germline trimming cut 4 bases from V and 6 bases from J; bases unmatched to any gene: 5. The CDR3 length is 15 residues. CDR1 is SGDLS, CDR2 YYNGEE, per germline. In nucleotides, the CDR3 is TGTGCCAGCAGCCCCTCGGGACTAGCGGGCAATGAGCAGTTCTTC. The encoded protein is CASSPSGLAGNEQFF.